This T cell receptor (beta chain) is from a study of technical replicates of blood from a few donors (dated by TCRdb to between 2016 and 2019). This clone was recorded a few times. Its recognized antigen is unknown. No base-level quality is on record; no much larger clone is a single base apart. Library method: the immunoSEQ multiplex PCR assay. TCRdb took this table from immuneACCESS and kept in-frame rearrangements with V and J called. Such tables lack part of the clones; where checked against another copy, unresolved V genes explain under half of the gap, and the rest is unexplained. This sample comprises around 60,000 clones, 85% to 95% of them detected only once. Around 4% of the sample comes from the top ten. Trimming takes 0 bases from V and 8 bases from J, and the germline ends sit 11 bases apart. From its cysteine to its phenylalanine, the CDR3 spans 13 amino acids. Of the read, only the CDR3 DNA is kept; its 39 bases are in frame from base 1. According to the germline V gene, CDR1 reads SGHRS and CDR2 reads YFSETQ.

Rearrangement joined TRBV5-1 to TRBJ1-1; TRBD1 is a weak D gene call, 5 bases matching. The clonotype originates from a human donor in good health. Some clones in this sample may be carry-over from other donors' samples. The sequencing sample was made of PBMCs. Here is the DNA: TGCGCCAGCAGCTTGGGATCGACAGAGGAAGCTTTCTTT. Translation gives CASSLGSTEEAFF. Extended through the reference TRBV5-1 and TRBJ1-1 proteins, this CDR3 yields the full variable domain: KAGVTQTPRYLIKTRGQQVTLSCSPISGHRSVSWYQQTPGQGLQFLFEYFSETQRNKGNFPGRFSGRQFSNSRSEMNVSTLELGDSALYLCASSLGSTEEAFFGQGTRLTVV.